Below, 4 T cell receptor beta chains from the same sample are listed, as sequenced in a study of blood T cells in healthy people across ages. Sample-barcoded 5' priming and a J-beta primer mix drove a second PCR of roughly 6 to 12 cycles. MiXCR was run by TCRdb on the 5' RACE reads, yielding one entry per CDR3 protein. The sample lists around 800,000 distinct CDR3 sequences; about a quarter were seen once. These data are also associated with another study on T cells of mothers and their children.

Specimen: blood. All receptors come from a boy younger than 18 in good health.

This clonotype has a handful of counts. The chain joins TRBV28 to TRBJ2-3; 10 bases fit TRBD2. V was clipped by 10 bases and J by 6 bases; unmatched bases: 16. The CDR3 is made up of 16 amino acids. Germline values: CDR1 MDHEN, CDR2 SYDVKM. The CDR3 protein is CATLSLAGGPKDTQYF. CDR3 nucleotides: TGTGCCACCCTGTCCTTAGCGGGGGGACCTAAGGATACGCAGTATTTT.

The V call is TRBV5-1, the J call TRBJ2-3; 9 nucleotides align to TRBD2. The CDR3 consists of 15 residues. J was trimmed by 6 bases and V by 0 bases; bases with no gene match: 5. CDR1 SGHRS and CDR2 YFSETQ come from the germline V gene. CDR3 nucleotides: TGCGCCAGCAGCTTGGGGCTAGCGGGGAGGGATACGCAGTATTTT. It translates to CASSLGLAGRDTQYF.

On this clonotype itself: At one boundary the junction diverges from the germline segment, which might be a read error. V gene TRBV5-1 combines with J gene TRBJ2-2; TRBD1 might be the D (6 bases). CDR3 length: 14 residues. CDR1 is SGHRS, CDR2 YFSETQ, per germline. CDR3 DNA sequence: TGCGCCAGCGCCCCTACAGGGAGCACCGGGGAGCTGCTTTTT. This encodes CASAPTGSTGELLF. The variable domain in full, with the rest retrieved from reference TRBV5-1 and TRBJ2-2, is KAGVTQTPRYLIKTRGQQVTLSCSPISGHRSVSWYQQTPGQGLQFLFEYFSETQRNKGNFPGRFSGRQFSNSRSEMNVSTLELGDSALYLCASAPTGSTGELLFGEGSRLTVL.

This chain connects TRBV24-1 to TRBJ2-3; TRBD2 agrees at 10 bases. V shed 2 bases, J shed 2 bases, and the junction held 6 bases outside the gene matches. Germline assignment: CDR1 KGHDR and CDR2 SFDVKD. The CDR3 sequence is 17 residues long. CDR3 region: CATSDSTAGGLTDTQYF. Here the CDR3 DNA reads TGTGCCACCAGTGATTCGACAGCGGGAGGGCTCACAGATACGCAGTATTTT.